The sequence of this T cell receptor beta chain was determined in a study of blood T cell repertoires in COVID-19. The overall study: Samples came from the United States, Italy and Spain, spanning acute and convalescent COVID-19.

CDR1 LNHDA and CDR2 SQIVND come from the germline V gene (reference sequence). This CDR3 region has 17 residues. The V end was cut by 7 bases, the J end by 5 bases, with 26 bases between. Authors' data handling: The assay estimated nucleated cells by amplifying reference gene primers. Clones were read by immunoSEQ multiplex PCR, and TCRdb kept only the in-frame ones, dropping some. That table furnishes V, J and clone size, whereas the DNA furnished D and trimming. The table lists roughly 150,000 clones, roughly 80% of them singletons. This TCR was sampled from a man between 60 and 75 years old with acute or convalescent COVID-19. The chain employs TRBV19 and TRBJ1-2; D is perhaps TRBD1 (6 bases). Specimen: peripheral blood. The DNA for the CDR3 is TGTGCCAGTATGGGGGAGCCGATGGTGGACAGACCTTATGGCTACACCTTC. It translates to CASMGEPMVDRPYGYTF. Together with reference TRBV19 and TRBJ1-2, the CDR3 gives the full variable domain: DGGITQSPKYLFRKEGQNVTLSCEQNLNHDAMYWYRQDPGQGLRLIYYSQIVNDFQKGDIAEGYSVSREKKESFPLTVTSAQKNPTAFYLCASMGEPMVDRPYGYTFGSGTRLTVV.